Following are 26 T cell receptor beta chains from one sample sequenced in a study of T cells expressing NK-cell markers. TCRdb reprocessed the 5' RACE reads; each CDR3 protein has one entry and no DNA is given. This listing includes under 500,000 distinct CDR3 sequences. The sequencing sample was made of blood T cells: a sorted CD56 or NKG2C T cell subset, CD4+ or CD8+ T cells, or bulk PBMC T cells (not recorded which). The receptors originated from a woman between 18 and 70 years old in good health.

The chain carries TRBV18 and TRBJ2-7; TCRdb gives TRBD1 as the D gene, but with no DNA this cannot be confirmed. The CDR3 length is 14 residues. Germline V lookup: CDR1 KGHSH, CDR2 LQKENI. CDR3 protein: CASSPGTRSYEQYF.

The rearrangement uses TRBV12-3 or TRBV12-4 and TRBJ1-5; the D call from TCRdb, TRBD1, cannot be confirmed without DNA. CDR3 size: 13 residues. The CDR3 protein is CASSNDRDQPQHF.

The CDR3 protein is CASSFGAGLEFF. The V gene is TRBV12-3 or TRBV12-4, the J gene TRBJ2-1; as DNA is missing, the TRBD2 call by TCRdb cannot be tested. This CDR3 comprises 12 residues.

This chain connects TRBV19 to TRBJ2-3. The CDR3 consists of 15 residues. The V gene's germline CDR1 is LNHDA and CDR2 SQIVND (reference sequence). The CDR3 region is CASSIQAASTDTQYF.

V and J are TRBV20-1 and TRBJ2-7; TCRdb's D call, TRBD2, is unchecked because there is no DNA. CDR1 DFQATT and CDR2 SNEGSKA come from the germline V gene (reference sequence). The CDR3 has 17 residues. The CDR3 protein is CSATRGLAGGPWYEQYF.

V and J are TRBV7-2 and TRBJ2-7; TCRdb lists TRBD1, though no DNA is available to test this call. The germline V gene encodes CDR1 SGHTA and CDR2 FQGNSA. This CDR3 is 16 amino acids long. Here the CDR3 reads CASSQPRGQSFYEQYF.

The J gene is TRBJ2-7, the V gene TRBV20-1; TCRdb's D call, TRBD2, is unchecked because there is no DNA. The CDR3 is 14 residues long. The V gene's germline CDR1 is DFQATT and CDR2 SNEGSKA (reference sequence). CDR3 region: CSALKRQGAYEQYF.

J is TRBJ2-1 and V is TRBV9. This CDR3 is built from 16 residues. CDR1 and CDR2 from the germline V gene are SGDLS and YYNGEE. CDR3 region: CASSVIAGNGPTEQFF.

Here the CDR3 reads CASSLGLGQLNTEAFF. The chain recombines TRBV5-6 with TRBJ1-1; the D call of TRBD1 rests on TCRdb alone, since no DNA is present to check it. This CDR3 contains 16 residues. CDR1 SGHDT and CDR2 YYEEEE come from the germline V gene.

The gene calls are TRBV7-3 and TRBJ2-6; without DNA, the TCRdb call of TRBD1 cannot be checked. The CDR3 sequence is 19 residues long. From germline, CDR1 is SGHTA and CDR2 FQGTGA. The CDR3 protein is CASSDQGANRLTGANVLTF.

The gene calls are TRBV25-1 and TRBJ2-1; TCRdb names TRBD2, which stays unverified in the absence of DNA. Germline assignment: CDR1 MGHDK and CDR2 SYGVNS. The CDR3 extends over 16 amino acids. The chain's CDR3 is CASAQAGTSGSNEQFF.

The rearrangement links TRBV20-1 to TRBJ2-1; as DNA is missing, the TRBD1 call by TCRdb cannot be tested. This CDR3 comprises 14 residues. Germline V lookup: CDR1 DFQATT, CDR2 SNEGSKA (reference sequence). The CDR3 here is CSASTMGTTNEQFF.

V gene TRBV7-9 combines with J gene TRBJ2-5; TCRdb's assignment of TRBD2 cannot be checked, as there is no DNA. In germline, CDR1 is SEHNR, CDR2 FQNEAQ (reference sequence). CDR3 length equals 17 residues. CDR3 in amino acids: CASSLGLAGTFPETQYF. The complete variable domain, with remaining parts taken from reference TRBV7-9 and TRBJ2-5, reads DTGVSQNPRHKITKRGQNVTFRCDPISEHNRLYWYRQTLGQGPEFLTYFQNEAQLEKSRLLSDRFSAERPKGSFSTLEIQRTEQGDSAMYLCASSLGLAGTFPETQYFGPGTRLLVL.

The chain carries TRBV6-1 and TRBJ1-4; the D gene TCRdb calls, TRBD1, cannot be checked with no DNA. The V gene's germline CDR1 is MNHNS and CDR2 SASEGT. This CDR3 has 15 amino acids. This CDR3 is CASTEDRGRAEKLFF.

This rearrangement joins TRBV12-3 or TRBV12-4 to TRBJ1-3; TCRdb indicates TRBD1, and absent DNA this call remains unverified. The CDR3 runs to 15 residues. The CDR3: CASTKGGVSGNTIYF.

The CDR3 reads CSVRGQSNTEAFF. This chain joins TRBV29-1 and TRBJ1-1; TCRdb picks TRBD1, but there is no DNA to check that call. Germline V gives CDR1 SQVTM, CDR2 ANQGSEA. The CDR3 spans 13 residues.

CDR3 residues: CASSQDNEGGFYNEQFF. The chain couples TRBV3-1 to TRBJ2-1. Per the germline V gene, CDR1 is LGHDT and CDR2 is YNNKEL (reference sequence). The CDR3 is made up of 17 amino acids.

This chain connects TRBV27 to TRBJ2-1; TCRdb picks TRBD2, but there is no DNA to check that call. Germline V gene sequence: CDR1 MNHEY, CDR2 SMNVEV (reference sequence). The CDR3 extends over 18 amino acids. This CDR3 reads CASSLFPGVAGSYNEQFF.

V is TRBV24-1 and J is TRBJ2-2. This CDR3 has 13 amino acids. Germline V CDR1 and CDR2: KGHDR, SFDVKD. The CDR3 is CATSDQNTGELFF.

The chain carries TRBV12-3 or TRBV12-4 and TRBJ1-2; no DNA is available, so the TRBD1 call from TCRdb remains unchecked. CDR3 length: 14 amino acids. CDR3 region: CASSLRGLLYGYTF.

The chain links TRBV9 to TRBJ2-1; without DNA, the TCRdb call of TRBD1 cannot be checked. CDR3 size: 15 residues. The V gene's germline CDR1 is SGDLS and CDR2 YYNGEE. CDR3 loop: CASSVGGNGANEQFF.

The rearrangement joins TRBV15 to TRBJ2-3; without DNA, the TCRdb call of TRBD2 cannot be checked. The germline CDR1 and CDR2 sequences are LNHNV and YYDKDF (reference sequence). The CDR3 spans 14 residues. The CDR3: CATRRPGSPDTQYF.

The chain employs TRBV7-2 and TRBJ2-5; lacking DNA, the TRBD1 call made by TCRdb goes unchecked. The V gene's germline CDR1 is SGHTA and CDR2 FQGNSA. The CDR3 sequence is 16 residues long. The CDR3 loop reads CASSFSGGPFGETQYF.

V and J are TRBV5-1 and TRBJ2-4; TCRdb picks TRBD1, but there is no DNA to check that call. CDR1 and CDR2 from the germline V gene are SGHRS and YFSETQ. CDR3 length: 14 residues. This chain's CDR3 is CASRADRAKNIQYF.

V gene TRBV30 combines with J gene TRBJ1-4; TCRdb picks TRBD1, but there is no DNA to check that call. This CDR3 has 13 residues. The germline CDR1 and CDR2 sequences are GTSNPN and SVGIG (reference sequence). CDR3 in amino acids: CAWRDRNNEKLFF. Together with reference TRBV30 and TRBJ1-4, the CDR3 gives the full variable domain: SQTIHQWPATLVQPVGSPLSLECTVEGTSNPNLYWYRQAAGRGLQLLFYSVGIGQISSEVPQNLSASRPQDRQFILSSKKLLLSDSGFYLCAWRDRNNEKLFFGSGTQLSVL.

This chain connects TRBV7-3 to TRBJ2-1; TCRdb names TRBD2, which stays unverified in the absence of DNA. There are 13 residues in the CDR3. In germline, CDR1 is SGHTA, CDR2 FQGTGA. This chain's CDR3 is CASSLSGENEQFF.